Presented here are 19 T cell receptor beta chains from one specimen sequenced in a study of cytomegalovirus exposure and HLA in healthy donors. The protocol was immunoSEQ multiplex PCR, while the TCRdb copy is restricted to in-frame clones and leaves out a portion. The sample contains 85,000 to 120,000 clones, about 95% of which appear only once. Sequenced input: PBMCs. The receptors shown here come from a woman aged 18 to 35 in good health and CMV-seronegative.

The chain's CDR3 is CASSSASEAFF. The CDR3 DNA follows: TGTGCCAGCAGCTCAGCCTCTGAAGCTTTCTTT. The chain links TRBV7-9 to TRBJ1-1; no definite D call. The germline V gene has CDR1 SEHNR and CDR2 FQNEAQ (reference sequence). This CDR3 comprises 11 residues. Between the trimmed V and J ends, which lost 4 bases and 6 bases, there was a span of 6 bases.

This clone was seen more than once but under ten times. This chain connects TRBV15 to TRBJ2-3; TRBD2 agrees at 9 bases. Trimming at V came to 1 base and at J to 3 bases, leaving 2 bases not matched to a gene. The CDR3 covers 15 residues. CDR1 is LNHNV, CDR2 YYDKDF, per germline (reference sequence). The CDR3 loop reads CATSRGGLATDTQYF. The DNA of the CDR3 is TGTGCCACCAGCAGAGGGGGACTAGCAACAGATACGCAGTATTTT.

The V and J genes are TRBV28 and TRBJ2-5; 9 bases are shared with TRBD2. This CDR3 region has 17 residues. CDR1 is MDHEN and CDR2 is SYDVKM in the germline V gene. V lost 8 bases to trimming and J lost 6 bases; unmatched junction nucleotides: 19. The CDR3 coding sequence is TGTGCCAGCGGACCCCTTGAGCGGGAGGCGACCTGGAAGACCCAGTACTTC. Protein product: CASGPLEREATWKTQYF.

This clone was detected only a few times. The rearrangement uses TRBV10-3 and TRBJ2-7, with 9 bases aligning to TRBD2. The V gene's germline CDR1 is ENHRY and CDR2 SYGVKD. The V gene end was trimmed by 6 bases and the J gene end by 5 bases; junction bases not matched to a gene: 5. The CDR3 runs 13 residues. This CDR3 reads CAIRASGEDEQYF. The CDR3 nucleotides are TGTGCCATCAGGGCTAGCGGGGAGGACGAGCAGTACTTC.

This clone was seen once. V usage is TRBV14 and J usage is TRBJ1-1, with 9 bases lining up with TRBD1. The V segment lost 7 bases and the J segment 3 bases; nucleotides outside the gene matches: 3. Germline CDR1 SGHDN, CDR2 FVKESK. The CDR3 covers 13 residues. The CDR3 here is CASTDRGYTEAFF. As DNA, the CDR3 is TGTGCCAGCACCGACAGGGGGTACACTGAAGCTTTCTTT.

This chain uses TRBV13 with TRBJ2-3; 7 nucleotides line up with TRBD2. V lost 6 bases, J lost 2 bases, and 8 bases stayed unmatched. CDR3 length: 15 amino acids. The germline V gene encodes CDR1 PRHDT and CDR2 FYEKMQ (reference sequence). The CDR3 DNA reads TGTGCCAGCAGAGCTAGCGGCTACGACACAGATACGCAGTATTTT. Translated: CASRASGYDTDTQYF.

The chain combines TRBV4-1 with TRBJ1-3; 9 nucleotides agree with TRBD1. The J segment lost 0 bases and the V segment lost 4 bases, leaving 7 bases of the junction unmatched. In germline, CDR1 is MGHRA, CDR2 YSYEKL. This CDR3 is built from 17 residues. CDR3 loop: CASSPPDRGFSGNTIYF. The CDR3 nucleotides are TGCGCCAGCAGCCCCCCGGACAGGGGCTTCTCTGGAAACACCATATATTTT.

This chain joins TRBV27 and TRBJ2-7; D is perhaps TRBD2 (5 bases). Germline assignment: CDR1 MNHEY and CDR2 SMNVEV (reference sequence). CDR3 length: 14 amino acids. The V and J ends lost 6 bases and 3 bases respectively, with 15 bases between them. Written as DNA, the CDR3 is TGTGCCAGCAGCTCTCGGGGAACCCACTACGAGCAGTACTTC. Protein: CASSSRGTHYEQYF.

This chain connects TRBV21-1 to TRBJ1-2. TRBV21-1 is a pseudogene segment. The CDR3 spans 16 residues. CDR3 in amino acids: CASSKGSGLRSDGYTF. The CDR3, as DNA: TGTGCCAGCAGCAAAGGGTCCGGACTCCGATCGGATGGCTACACCTTC.

This chain joins TRBV5-1 and TRBJ1-4; weak D call: TRBD1 (6 bases). This CDR3 region has 17 residues. The V gene's germline CDR1 is SGHRS and CDR2 YFSETQ. The V gene lost 3 bases and the J gene lost 4 bases, with 19 bases spanning the gap. CDR3 bases: TGCGCCAGCAGCTCTACCGGGACACAATCGGGTAATGAAAAACTGTTTTTT. Protein product: CASSSTGTQSGNEKLFF.

The chain recombines TRBV4-3 with TRBJ1-1; 11 positions agree with TRBD1. With 5 bases clipped from V and 7 bases from J, the junction kept 6 bases outside the gene matches. There are 14 residues in the CDR3. Germline CDR1 is LGHNA and CDR2 is YSLEER. The CDR3 coding sequence is TGCGCCAGCAGCTTCGGACAGGGGGCAGGTGAAGCTTTCTTT. Translated, it gives CASSFGQGAGEAFF.

V and J are TRBV9 and TRBJ1-1; D not certain. The CDR3 has 11 amino acids. V dropped 6 bases and J dropped 6 bases, with 9 bases sitting between them. Germline V gene data show CDR1 as SGDLS and CDR2 as YYNGEE. CDR3 sequence (DNA): TGTGCCAGCACGAATGGGCCTGAAGCTTTCTTT. It specifies CASTNGPEAFF. Supplemented by reference TRBV9 and TRBJ1-1, the full variable domain reads DSGVTQTPKHLITATGQRVTLRCSPRSGDLSVYWYQQSLDQGLQFLIQYYNGEERAKGNILERFSAQQFPDLHSELNLSSLELGDSALYFCASTNGPEAFFGQGTRLTVV.

The chain has TRBV7-2 and TRBJ1-2; D remains unclear. V lost 4 bases and J 8 bases, leaving 14 bases between the germline ends. The CDR3 runs 13 residues. From germline, CDR1 is SGHTA and CDR2 FQGNSA. In nucleotides, the CDR3 is TGTGCCAGCAGCTACGCCTTCCGAGGAGGCTACACCTTC. Its protein product is CASSYAFRGGYTF.

Only one count was recorded for this clone. V gene TRBV9 combines with J gene TRBJ1-3; D is unclear. V lost 1 base and J 2 bases, leaving 10 bases between the germline ends. This CDR3 contains 15 residues. Germline V gene lookup returns CDR1 SGDLS and CDR2 YYNGEE. DNA of the CDR3: TGTGCCAGCAGCGTATATACAGTACCTGGAAACACCATATATTTT. It encodes CASSVYTVPGNTIYF.

V usage is TRBV7-6 and J usage is TRBJ2-2; 10 bases agree with TRBD2. The CDR3 covers 16 residues. Per the germline V gene, CDR1 is SGHVS and CDR2 is FNYEAQ. J lost 5 bases, V lost 0 bases, and 3 bases had no gene match. CDR3 in DNA: TGTGCCAGCAGCTTAGCGGCTAGCGGGAGTACCGGGGAGCTGTTTTTT. Translating gives CASSLAASGSTGELFF.

This clone was counted a single time. The rearrangement joins TRBV4-3 to TRBJ2-1; 12 bases fit TRBD2. Germline V gene data show CDR1 as LGHNA and CDR2 as YSLEER. Trimming took 1 base from V and 7 from J; bases not matched to a gene: 2. The CDR3 spans 15 residues. CDR3 DNA: TGCGCCAGCAGCCAAGGGACTAGCGGGGTAAATGAGCAGTTCTTC. Amino acid sequence: CASSQGTSGVNEQFF.

This chain connects TRBV10-2 to TRBJ1-6; possible D gene TRBD1, 5 bases. This CDR3 has 15 amino acids. The V gene's germline CDR1 is WSHSY and CDR2 SAAADI. The V end lost 2 bases, the J end lost 0 bases, and 5 bases lay between the germline ends. The CDR3 spells CASSEDSSYNSPLHF. The CDR3 DNA sequence: TGCGCCAGCAGTGAGGACAGCTCCTATAATTCACCCCTCCACTTT.

The rearrangement joins TRBV7-8 to TRBJ1-5; the D gene is possibly TRBD1 (5 bases). Per germline, CDR1 SGHVS and CDR2 FQNEAQ. Trimming removed 7 bases from V and 7 bases from J, with 17 bases in between. This CDR3 has 14 amino acids. The CDR3 nucleotides read TGTGCCAGCACCATGACCCCCGGGGGGCAGCCCCAGCATTTT. This encodes CASTMTPGGQPQHF. The variable domain in full, completed from reference TRBV7-8 and TRBJ1-5, reads GAGVSQSPRYKVAKRGQDVALRCDPISGHVSLFWYQQALGQGPEFLTYFQNEAQLDKSGLPSDRFFAERPEGSVSTLKIQRTQQEDSAVYLCASTMTPGGQPQHFGDGTRLSIL.

The rearrangement uses TRBV4-3 and TRBJ2-7, with 7 bases fitting TRBD2. Germline loops: CDR1 LGHNA, CDR2 YSLEER. This CDR3 region has 13 residues. J lost 6 bases, V lost 1 base, and 3 bases had no gene match. DNA of the CDR3: TGCGCCAGCAGCCAAGCTGGGACTACCGAGCAGTACTTC. Its translation: CASSQAGTTEQYF.